This T cell receptor (beta chain) came from a study of blood T cells in healthy people across ages. The authors ran a second PCR of about 7 to 11 cycles using a sample-barcoded 5' primer and a J-beta primer mix. TCRdb itself ran the 5' RACE reads through MiXCR, one entry per CDR3 protein. The table includes over 1,300,000 distinct CDR3 sequences, 45% to 70% detected once. Germline loops: CDR1 LGHDT, CDR2 YNNKEL (reference sequence). The length of the CDR3 is 14 residues. Trimming removed 4 bases from V and 6 bases from J, with 14 bases in between. The chain combines TRBV3-1 with TRBJ2-3, with a possible D match to TRBD2 (5 bases). This clonotype was sampled from a man younger than 35 in good health. Sample: blood. The CDR3 is CASSPTGLSDTQYF. CDR3 bases: TGTGCCAGCAGCCCTACCGGACTTTCGGATACGCAGTATTTT.